Included here is one TCR beta chain sequence, with context. Its antigen has not been determined. One end of the junction varies from germline; a read error may be responsible. TCR beta CDR3 regions were amplified from RNA transcripts. The TCR CDR3 was subjected to a first round of RT-PCR using the HTBI primer set and the Qiagen OneStep RT-PCR kit. Libraries were constructed in a second round of multiplex PCR, after which size selection and purification were performed. Sequencing of the libraries was done on an Illumina HiSeq2000 using paired-end 100 bp reads. The paper's data handling went like this. SOAPnuke was used to process the raw data, throwing out any read that contained adapters or uncalled bases, had a mean Phred below 15, or lacked an exact constant-primer or identifier match. High-quality paired reads were merged with COPE v1.2.5, and unique nucleotide sequences were defined as clonotypes. MiTCR v1.1 was used to align clonotypes to the IMGT TRBV, TRBD and TRBJ reference segments. Only V-J combinations with frequency above 0.0001, covering 99% to 99.2% of repertoires, were analysed. The TCS score was defined as F50 (clonal expansion) divided by E x V (chaos), with BLOSUM62-based TCRdist calculated between CDR3 peptides within each V-J. Welch's t-statistics and random forest reduced some 510 V-J features to about 13, which were used in a naive Bayes classifier (R e1071). The similarity between thyroid and blood repertoires was quantified using the Morisita-Horn index. TCRdb handled the public reads itself, with Q25 trimming in fastp and clone calling in MiXCR, and kept productive beta chains. Records with the same CDR3 protein are collapsed into one entry carrying the most frequent genes and DNA. For this entry, the V and J calls and clone size follow TCRdb and not the study's own pipeline. In all, the sample holds over 700,000 distinct CDR3 sequences, and around 39% of those were seen once. Jointly, the top ten make up approximately 8.7% of the sample.

These data come from a study of T cells in Graves' hyperthyroidism and ophthalmopathy (dated 2019 in TCRdb). At the level of the whole study: Peripheral blood samples were taken at initial diagnosis, before any treatment was given. In addition, the study compared T-cell repertoires in thyroid tissue and in blood from five or six Graves' hyperthyroidism patients. The approximately 100 discovery patients were randomly divided into training and test sets at a 7:3 ratio. Prospective prediction of ophthalmopathy was tested in an independent validation cohort of 18 to 20 hyperthyroidism patients and some 17 patients who later progressed to ophthalmopathy. After blood sampling, hyperthyroidism patients were treated with methimazole at a starting dose of 30 mg daily, and ophthalmopathy patients were treated with high-dose intravenous methylprednisolone. According to the paper, TCR Vbeta CDR3 sequencing was carried out on 135 peripheral blood samples, which came from fewer than 50 ophthalmopathy, around 74 hyperthyroidism and roughly 17 progressor patients. To identify distinguishing TCR V-J signatures, a discovery cohort of 90 to 100 patients was used, comprising 43 with Graves' ophthalmopathy and some 60 with stable Graves' hyperthyroidism.

A patient counted as having stable Graves' hyperthyroidism if no progression to ophthalmopathy occurred over 18 months of follow-up. Hyperthyroidism patients were newly diagnosed, had a disease duration of under 2 months, and were aged 18 to 65 years. The study excluded patients with uncontrolled infections, other autoimmune diseases, pregnancy or lactation. Clinical symptoms, serum thyroxine and TRAb, thyroid ultrasound, and orbital computed tomography formed the basis for the diagnoses. PBMCs were isolated from 7.5 to 10 ml of fresh peripheral blood by Ficoll-Paque density gradient centrifugation. Trizol reagent was used to extract total RNA, and RNA quality was then checked on an Agilent 2100 Bioanalyzer. Study-level results and caveats: Most expanded thyroid clonotypes (frequency above 0.001) were also detected in blood, suggesting blood repertoires may reflect thyroid immune responses. A 13 V-J signature model separated ophthalmopathy from stable hyperthyroidism, with approximately 86% sensitivity and just under 84% specificity in cross-validation and 80%/75% in testing. No statistical method was used to set the sample size in advance, and investigators knew the group allocation. In validation, the model predicted progression to ophthalmopathy a median of roughly 6.2 months before onset, with roughly 70% sensitivity and about 75% specificity.

In the germline V gene, CDR1 corresponds to SNHLY and CDR2 to FYNNEI. The CDR3 numbers 14 residues from cysteine through phenylalanine. Only the CDR3 portion is preserved as DNA: 42 bases, with reading frame beginning at the first base. Sequencing used blood. This TCR was recovered from a man aged 18-30 years with Graves' hyperthyroidism. Recombination joined TRBV2 with TRBJ2-6; TRBD1 lines up with 9 middle nucleotides. The CDR3 has the sequence CASSEGTGAYVLTF. The DNA reads TGTGCCAGCAGTGAAGGGACAGGGGCCTACGTCCTGACTTTC.